This T cell receptor (beta chain) was sequenced during a study of early T cells in non-severe SARS-CoV-2 infection. Study-level background: Sequencing of bulk RNA from unsorted whole blood was done, without chain pairing. Notes on the study in general: VDJdb-based matching was biased toward anti-spike CD8 responses and missed private and CD4 specificities.

The protocol attached unique molecular identifiers to individual cDNA molecules. MiXCR, applied by TCRdb to the 5' RACE reads, yields one record per CDR3 protein. Of under 45,000 distinct CDR3 sequences listed, approximately 8% are singletons. The V gene lost 6 bases and the J gene lost 6 bases, with 15 bases spanning the gap. The CDR3 extends over 14 amino acids. The germline V gene has CDR1 MNHEY and CDR2 SVGEGT. As to this clonotype: Its cognate antigen is unknown.

The sequence came from an adult who was a healthcare worker with PCR-confirmed SARS-CoV-2 infection or an uninfected control (not recorded which). Material: whole blood, obtained at baseline. The V call is TRBV6-2 or TRBV6-3, the J call TRBJ1-5, with unresolved D. The CDR3: CASSLTVRGQPQHF. Here the CDR3 DNA reads TGTGCCAGCAGCTTAACAGTCCGGGGTCAGCCCCAGCATTTT.